This T cell receptor beta chain stems from a study of blood T cells in healthy people across ages. A note on this clonotype: Its antigen remains unknown.

Then a second PCR, running about 6 to 12 cycles, was carried out with a sample-barcoded 5' primer and a J-beta primer mix. Researchers report that a template-switch adaptor with 12 random nucleotides tagged each cDNA molecule. TCRdb called the 5' RACE reads again in MiXCR, with one record for every CDR3 protein. Among approximately 1,000,000 distinct CDR3 sequences, roughly two fifths were seen once, and the ten largest hold 10% to 15%. The V gene lost 6 bases and the J gene lost 0 bases, with 9 bases spanning the gap. This CDR3 has 13 residues. CDR1 DFQATT and CDR2 SNEGSKA come from the germline V gene (reference sequence). General study results and limits: Age brought a roughly linear fall in TCR beta diversity measured per million T cells.

The TCR sequence derives from a man aged 18 to 29 in good health. The J gene is TRBJ2-1, the V gene TRBV20-1; D is possibly TRBD2 (6 bases). The specimen sequenced was blood. CDR3 amino acids: CSALGGSYNEQFF. Written as DNA, the CDR3 is TGCAGTGCGTTGGGGGGCTCCTACAATGAGCAGTTCTTC.